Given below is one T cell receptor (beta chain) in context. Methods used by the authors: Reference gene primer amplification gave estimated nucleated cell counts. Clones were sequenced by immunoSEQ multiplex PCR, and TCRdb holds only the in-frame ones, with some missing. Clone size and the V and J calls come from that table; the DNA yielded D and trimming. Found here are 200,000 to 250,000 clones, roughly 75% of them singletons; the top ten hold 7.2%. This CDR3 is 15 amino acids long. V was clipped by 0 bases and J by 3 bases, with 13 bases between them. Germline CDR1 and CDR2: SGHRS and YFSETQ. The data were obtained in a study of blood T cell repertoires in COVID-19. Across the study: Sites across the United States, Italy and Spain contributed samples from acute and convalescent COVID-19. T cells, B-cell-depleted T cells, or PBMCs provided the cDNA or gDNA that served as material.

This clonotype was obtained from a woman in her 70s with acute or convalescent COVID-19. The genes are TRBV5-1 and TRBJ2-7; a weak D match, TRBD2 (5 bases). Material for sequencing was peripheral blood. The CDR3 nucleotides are TGCGCCAGCAGCTTGGAACTAGGAAACGGCTACGAGCAGTACTTC. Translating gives CASSLELGNGYEQYF.